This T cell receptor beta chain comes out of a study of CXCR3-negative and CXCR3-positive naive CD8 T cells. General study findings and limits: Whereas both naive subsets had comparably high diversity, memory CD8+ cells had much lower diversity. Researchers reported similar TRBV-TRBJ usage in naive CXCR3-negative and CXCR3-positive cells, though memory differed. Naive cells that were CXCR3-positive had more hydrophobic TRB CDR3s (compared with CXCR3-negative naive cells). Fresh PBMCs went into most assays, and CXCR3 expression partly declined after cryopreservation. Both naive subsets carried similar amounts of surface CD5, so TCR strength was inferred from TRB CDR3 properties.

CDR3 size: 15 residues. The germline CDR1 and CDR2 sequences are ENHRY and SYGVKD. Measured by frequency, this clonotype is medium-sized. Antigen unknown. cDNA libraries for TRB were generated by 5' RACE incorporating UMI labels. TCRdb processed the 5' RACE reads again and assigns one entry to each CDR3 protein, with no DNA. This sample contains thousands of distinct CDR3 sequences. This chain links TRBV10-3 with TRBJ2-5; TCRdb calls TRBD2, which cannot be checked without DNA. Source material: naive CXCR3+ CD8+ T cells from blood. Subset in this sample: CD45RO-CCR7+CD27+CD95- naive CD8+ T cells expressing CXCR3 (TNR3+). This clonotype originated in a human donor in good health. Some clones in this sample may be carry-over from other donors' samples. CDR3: CAISEREGGGETQYF.